What follows are 26 T cell receptor beta chains derived from one specimen sequenced in a study of technical replicates of blood from a few donors. TCRdb's table, derived via immunoSEQ multiplex PCR, lists solely in-frame clones and lacks some. The sample carries over 75,000 clones, approximately 94% recorded once. What was sequenced was T cells isolated from PBMCs. Receptors originate from a human donor in good health.

The V and J genes are TRBV11-2 and TRBJ2-7; 9 nucleotides line up with TRBD1. There are 16 residues in the CDR3. The V and J ends lost 5 bases and 6 bases, in that order; junction bases with no gene match: 14. Germline V gene data show CDR1 as SGHAT and CDR2 as FQNNGV. The CDR3 loop reads CASSAPGGQGYGEQYF. CDR3 in DNA: TGTGCCAGCAGCGCGCCGGGGGGACAGGGCTATGGCGAGCAGTACTTC.

This clone appeared once. The chain recombines TRBV7-8 with TRBJ2-1; D gene ambiguous. The CDR3 consists of 15 residues. The germline gives CDR1 SGHVS, CDR2 FQNEAQ. V lost 1 base and J lost 7, with 14 bases in between. CDR3 nucleotide sequence: TGTGCCAGCAGCTTAGGGCTAGTCCCTAGGAATGAGCAGTTCTTC. This codes for CASSLGLVPRNEQFF.

V is TRBV27 and J is TRBJ2-2; TRBD2 matches at 7 bases. The V gene's germline CDR1 is MNHEY and CDR2 SMNVEV (reference sequence). Trimming cost V 5 bases and J 7 bases; bases outside gene matches: 10. The CDR3 runs 15 residues. The CDR3 here is CASSTLAGGGGELFF. The CDR3 region has the DNA TGTGCCAGCAGTACCTTAGCGGGTGGCGGCGGGGAGCTGTTTTTT.

The gene calls are TRBV6-1 and TRBJ1-1; D is uncertain. With 6 bases removed from V and 2 bases from J, the gap between germline ends came to 7 bases. Germline loops: CDR1 MNHNS, CDR2 SASEGT. There are 12 residues in the CDR3. In DNA, the CDR3 is TGTGCCAGCAGGACACAAAACACTGAAGCTTTCTTT. Translated, it gives CASRTQNTEAFF.

The chain employs TRBV4-1 and TRBJ1-1; TRBD1 aligns across 8 bases. The germline gives CDR1 MGHRA, CDR2 YSYEKL. The CDR3 has 14 amino acids. Trimming removed 3 bases from V and 0 bases from J; junction bases left unmatched: 0. CDR3: CASSQGQVNTEAFF. CDR3 DNA sequence: TGCGCCAGCAGCCAGGGACAGGTGAACACTGAAGCTTTCTTT.

The chain has TRBV21-1 and TRBJ1-1; the table's D call of TRBD1 was not tested on the DNA. TRBV21-1 is flagged as a pseudogene. The length of the CDR3 is 18 residues. DNA of the CDR3: TGTGCCAGCAACGAGCCTCAGGGGACGTGGAGTCTAGACACTGAAGCTTTCTTT. It yields the protein CASNEPQGTWSLDTEAFF.

The J gene is TRBJ2-5, the V gene TRBV28, with D maybe TRBD1 (5 bases). CDR3 length: 13 amino acids. Germline V gene sequence: CDR1 MDHEN, CDR2 SYDVKM. V lost 0 bases, J lost 7 bases, and 9 bases lay in between. CDR3 nucleotide sequence: TGTGCCAGCAGTTTATGGGACAAATGGACCCAGTACTTC. Encoded protein: CASSLWDKWTQYF.

The chain combines TRBV6-1 with TRBJ2-3; the D is unclear. The germline V and J ends were trimmed by 10 bases and 8 bases, with 13 bases remaining between them. Germline values: CDR1 MNHNS, CDR2 SASEGT. The CDR3 length is 11 residues. The CDR3 DNA sequence: TGTGCCACCTACACCACGGGTACGCAGTATTTT. Its protein is CATYTTGTQYF.

The CDR3 is CASSKLERTGKVYGYTF. The CDR3, as DNA: TGTGCCAGCTCCAAACTCGAGAGGACAGGGAAGGTCTATGGCTACACCTTC. The genes are TRBV18 and TRBJ1-2; 8 bases are shared with TRBD1. After removal of 6 bases from V and 4 bases from J, the junction contained 16 bases not matched to a gene. The CDR3 length is 17 residues. Germline V CDR1 and CDR2: KGHSH, LQKENI. Using reference TRBV18 and TRBJ1-2 for the parts outside the CDR3, the full variable domain is NAGVMQNPRHLVRRRGQEARLRCSPMKGHSHVYWYRQLPEEGLKFMVYLQKENIIDESGMPKERFSAEFPKEGPSILRIQQVVRGDSAAYFCASSKLERTGKVYGYTFGSGTRLTVV.

The chain couples TRBV7-8 to TRBJ2-7, with D perhaps TRBD1 (6 bases). The CDR3 spans 16 residues. Trimming left V 0 bases short and J 0 bases short, with 12 bases between. Germline V gene lookup returns CDR1 SGHVS and CDR2 FQNEAQ. CDR3 nucleotide sequence: TGTGCCAGCAGCTTAGCCCTTACAGGGAGCTCCTACGAGCAGTACTTC. Translated: CASSLALTGSSYEQYF. The full variable domain, its missing parts supplied by reference TRBV7-8 and TRBJ2-7, is GAGVSQSPRYKVAKRGQDVALRCDPISGHVSLFWYQQALGQGPEFLTYFQNEAQLDKSGLPSDRFFAERPEGSVSTLKIQRTQQEDSAVYLCASSLALTGSSYEQYFGPGTRLTVT.

V usage is TRBV21-1 and J usage is TRBJ2-7; whether TRBD2, the table's D call, matches the DNA was not checked. TRBV21-1 is reported as a pseudogene. The CDR3 is made up of 13 amino acids. For the CDR3, the DNA is TGTGCCAGCGTGATGAAGCCCTCCTACGAGCAGTACTTC. Its protein is CASVMKPSYEQYF.

The rearrangement joins TRBV4-1 to TRBJ1-1, with D unclear. V shed 4 bases and J shed 7 bases, with 10 bases lying between them. In germline, CDR1 is MGHRA, CDR2 YSYEKL. The CDR3 covers 12 residues. This CDR3 reads CASSLNEGEAFF. CDR3 DNA: TGCGCCAGCAGCCTCAACGAGGGTGAAGCTTTCTTT.

CDR3 sequence reads: CASSLQTGGMDTQYF. The CDR3, as DNA: TGTGCCAGCAGCTTGCAGACAGGGGGCATGGATACGCAGTATTTT. V usage is TRBV5-6 and J usage is TRBJ2-3; 10 positions agree with TRBD1. The junction had 5 bases not matched to a gene; V was cut back by 1 base and J by 6 bases. The CDR3 is 15 residues long. Germline V gene lookup returns CDR1 SGHDT and CDR2 YYEEEE.

This clone is a singleton in its sample. CDR3 amino acids: CASSWDRGLEETQYF. DNA for the CDR3: TGCGCCAGCAGCTGGGACAGGGGGCTGGAAGAGACCCAGTACTTC. The J gene is TRBJ2-5, the V gene TRBV5-1; 12 positions match TRBD1. J gave up 3 bases and V 3 bases, and 3 bases lay outside the gene matches. Looked up from germline, CDR1 is SGHRS and CDR2 is YFSETQ. This CDR3 spans 15 amino acids.

The chain carries TRBV7-2 and TRBJ2-1; 7 positions match TRBD1. V was pared by 5 bases and J by 6 bases, with 10 bases of the junction left unmatched. The CDR3 loop spans 15 amino acids. Germline loops: CDR1 SGHTA, CDR2 FQGNSA. In DNA form, the CDR3 reads TGTGCCAGCAGCCGCCCCGACAGGGCGATCAATGAGCAGTTCTTC. This codes for CASSRPDRAINEQFF.

This rearrangement joins TRBV5-1 to TRBJ2-5, with 9 bases aligning to TRBD2. The CDR3 has 15 amino acids. The V and J ends lost 1 base and 1 base, in that order; junction bases with no gene match: 2. Germline CDR1 reads SGHRS; CDR2 reads YFSETQ. The chain's CDR3 is CASSLLAGAQETQYF. CDR3 bases: TGCGCCAGCAGCTTGTTAGCGGGGGCCCAAGAGACCCAGTACTTC.

The chain joins TRBV10-3 to TRBJ2-1, with 12 bases lining up with TRBD2. The CDR3 runs to 15 residues. Unmatched junction bases numbered 2, after V lost 2 bases and J lost 6 bases. Germline V gives CDR1 ENHRY, CDR2 SYGVKD. The CDR3 nucleotides read TGTGCCATCAGTGAGCCGGGACTAGCGGGCAATGAGCAGTTCTTC. Encoded protein: CAISEPGLAGNEQFF.

The CDR3 nucleotides read TGTGCCATCGCGGGGGGTAGCGGGAGGTTAGATGAGCAGTTCTTC. Translation gives CAIAGGSGRLDEQFF. V gene TRBV10-3 combines with J gene TRBJ2-1; 10 bases map to TRBD2. This CDR3 is built from 15 residues. CDR1 is ENHRY and CDR2 is SYGVKD in the germline V gene. V lost 8 bases and J lost 8; bases outside the gene matches: 12.

This clone was seen once. This rearrangement joins TRBV19 to TRBJ2-7; 9 nucleotides agree with TRBD1. Germline-derived CDR1 and CDR2 are LNHDA and SQIVND (reference sequence). The CDR3 is 15 residues long. After removal of 5 bases from V and 4 bases from J, the junction contained 9 bases not matched to a gene. The CDR3 nucleotides are TGTGCCAGTAGTGGTGGACAGGGGATTCCTTACGAGCAGTACTTC. Protein sequence: CASSGGQGIPYEQYF.

This chain connects TRBV7-9 to TRBJ2-2; D might be TRBD2 (6 bases). Germline V gene lookup returns CDR1 SEHNR and CDR2 FQNEAQ (reference sequence). Trimming shortened V by 4 bases and J by 5 bases, and 14 bases separated the two germline ends. This CDR3 spans 15 amino acids. The CDR3: CASSSATRGTGELFF. The CDR3 bases are TGTGCCAGCAGCTCCGCGACTAGAGGTACCGGGGAGCTGTTTTTT. The full variable domain, its missing parts supplied by reference TRBV7-9 and TRBJ2-2, is DTGVSQNPRHKITKRGQNVTFRCDPISEHNRLYWYRQTLGQGPEFLTYFQNEAQLEKSRLLSDRFSAERPKGSFSTLEIQRTEQGDSAMYLCASSSATRGTGELFFGEGSRLTVL.

A few counts support this clone. The V gene is TRBV10-3, the J gene TRBJ1-1; 7 bases match TRBD1. The CDR3 is made up of 14 amino acids. Trimming removed 4 bases from V and 2 bases from J; junction bases left unmatched: 4. CDR1 and CDR2 (germline): ENHRY, SYGVKD. CDR3 amino acids: CAISAGTANTEAFF. The CDR3 DNA reads as TGTGCCATCAGTGCCGGGACAGCTAACACTGAAGCTTTCTTT.

V and J are TRBV28 and TRBJ2-6, with D tentatively TRBD1 (6 bases). Germline V gene lookup returns CDR1 MDHEN and CDR2 SYDVKM. The CDR3 loop spans 16 amino acids. V was cut by 6 bases and J by 0 bases, with 12 bases left in between. CDR3 nucleotide sequence: TGTGCCAGCAGACAGGGTTACTTCTCTGGGGCCAACGTCCTGACTTTC. Translated: CASRQGYFSGANVLTF.

J is TRBJ1-2 and V is TRBV4-2; 7 bases match TRBD1. This CDR3 contains 18 residues. Germline loops: CDR1 LGHNA, CDR2 YNFKEQ. Unmatched junction bases numbered 16, after V lost 1 base and J lost 5 bases. The CDR3 coding sequence is TGTGCCAGCAGCCAAGTCTCGGGGAAATCGAACAGGGGTTATGGCTACACCTTC. Protein sequence: CASSQVSGKSNRGYGYTF.

The chain has TRBV11-2 and TRBJ1-1; no definite D call. CDR1 and CDR2 from the germline V gene are SGHAT and FQNNGV. The CDR3 totals 15 residues. Trimming left V 1 base short and J 5 bases short, with 14 bases between. The chain's CDR3 is CASSLADGRRTEAFF. The CDR3 DNA sequence: TGTGCCAGCAGCTTAGCTGATGGGAGGCGGACTGAAGCTTTCTTT.

The V and J genes are TRBV30 and TRBJ1-4; TRBD1 agrees at 11 bases. J lost 10 bases, V lost 3 bases, and 4 bases had no gene match. This CDR3 is 13 amino acids long. CDR1 is GTSNPN and CDR2 is SVGIG in the germline V gene (reference sequence). CDR3 nucleotides: TGTGCCTGGAGCCCGGGACAGGGGGGAAAACTGTTTTTT. This codes for CAWSPGQGGKLFF.

The rearrangement uses TRBV10-3 and TRBJ2-1; 8 positions agree with TRBD2. The CDR3 covers 15 residues. With 3 bases clipped from V and 6 bases from J, the junction kept 7 bases outside the gene matches. Germline V lookup: CDR1 ENHRY, CDR2 SYGVKD. The CDR3 DNA follows: TGTGCCATCAGTGAAGGGGTTAGCGGGGCCAATGAGCAGTTCTTC. It encodes CAISEGVSGANEQFF.